This T cell receptor (beta chain) is from a study of T cells expressing NK-cell markers. Study as a whole: Most of the eight sequenced donors tested HCMV-seropositive; one tested seronegative.

CDR1 is PRHDT, CDR2 FYEKMQ, per germline (reference sequence). The CDR3 is 12 amino acids. In the case of this clonotype: The antigen remains undetermined.

It was by 5'RACE template switching with UMIs that TCR beta cDNA was made. After re-calling the 5' RACE reads, TCRdb lists one entry per CDR3 protein, DNA absent. The sample features some 410,000 distinct CDR3 sequences, with roughly 8% in its top ten. Study observations and caveats: Specificity for HCMV among expanded NKG2C+ T cell clones was not established.

This chain uses TRBV13 with TRBJ1-2; TCRdb gives TRBD1 as the D gene, but with no DNA this cannot be confirmed. This receptor was taken from a woman between 18 and 70 years old in good health. Sequencing input: blood T cells: a sorted CD56 or NKG2C T cell subset, CD4+ or CD8+ T cells, or bulk PBMC T cells (not recorded which). The CDR3 is CASGGTGFGYTF. Using reference TRBV13 and TRBJ1-2 for the parts outside the CDR3, the full variable domain is AAGVIQSPRHLIKEKRETATLKCYPIPRHDTVYWYQQGPGQDPQFLISFYEKMQSDKGSIPDRFSAQQFSDYHSELNMSSLELGDSALYFCASGGTGFGYTFGSGTRLTVV.